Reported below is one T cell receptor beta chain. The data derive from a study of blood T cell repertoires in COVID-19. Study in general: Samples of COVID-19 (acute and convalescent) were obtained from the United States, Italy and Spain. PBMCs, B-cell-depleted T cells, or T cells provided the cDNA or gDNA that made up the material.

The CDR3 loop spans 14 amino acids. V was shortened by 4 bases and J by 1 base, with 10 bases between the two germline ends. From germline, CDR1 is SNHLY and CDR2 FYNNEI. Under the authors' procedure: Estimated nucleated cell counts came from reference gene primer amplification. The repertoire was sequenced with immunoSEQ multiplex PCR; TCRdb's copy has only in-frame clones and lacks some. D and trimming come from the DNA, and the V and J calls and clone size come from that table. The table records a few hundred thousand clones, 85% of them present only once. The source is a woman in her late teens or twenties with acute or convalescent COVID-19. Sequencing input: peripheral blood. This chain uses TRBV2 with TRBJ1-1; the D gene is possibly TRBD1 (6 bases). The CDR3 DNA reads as TGTGCCAGCAGTGGAGGGACAACGAACACTGAAGCTTTCTTT. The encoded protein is CASSGGTTNTEAFF.